The 18 T cell receptor beta chains in this list originate from one sample, sequenced in a study of Ad26.COV2.S vaccination and SARS-CoV-2 variants. This table comes from immunoSEQ multiplex PCR, and its TCRdb copy is limited to in-frame clones, with some not included. The table has 300,000 to 350,000 clones, roughly 90% seen once; the top ten hold about 10%. Treatment given: 15 to 20 received Ad26.COV2.S at low or high dose, single or two shots; a few received placebo; per-sample allocation not given. Samples were taken on day 63 after the first vaccine or placebo injection. This specimen consisted of peripheral blood, obtained in a trial of Ad26.COV2.S vaccine versus placebo. All receptors come from a person between 18 and 65 years old who received the Ad26.COV2.S COVID-19 vaccine or a placebo.

This clone was counted at least ten times. The chain couples TRBV5-3 to TRBJ1-5; no clear D. TRBV5-3 carries the ORF label, with uncertain function. CDR3 size: 15 residues. Trimming pared 5 bases from V and 4 bases from J, leaving 16 bases between. The CDR3 spells CARRDTAATNQPQHF. The CDR3 nucleotides are TGTGCCAGAAGGGATACAGCGGCTACTAATCAGCCCCAGCATTTT.

V usage is TRBV19 and J usage is TRBJ2-1, with a tentative D call TRBD2 (6 bases). Trimming pared 7 bases from V and 7 bases from J, leaving 14 bases between. Germline CDR1 reads LNHDA; CDR2 reads SQIVND (reference sequence). This CDR3 region has 13 residues. The CDR3 spells CASTPWSGNEQFF. DNA of the CDR3: TGTGCCAGTACTCCCTGGAGCGGGAATGAGCAGTTCTTC. Complete variable domain (other parts from reference TRBV19 and TRBJ2-1): DGGITQSPKYLFRKEGQNVTLSCEQNLNHDAMYWYRQDPGQGLRLIYYSQIVNDFQKGDIAEGYSVSREKKESFPLTVTSAQKNPTAFYLCASTPWSGNEQFFGPGTRLTVL.

Concerning this clone: Germline and junction disagree at one end, which may indicate a read error. The V and J genes are TRBV7-7 and TRBJ2-5; TRBD1 matches 8 bases. The CDR3 consists of 13 residues. In germline, CDR1 is SSHAT, CDR2 FNYEAQ (reference sequence). CDR3 coding DNA: TGTGCTAGCAGCTTTCAGGGGGCAATGGCCCAGTACTTC. Encoded protein: CASSFQGAMAQYF.

This clone turned up a few times. The gene calls are TRBV6-5 and TRBJ1-1, with no clear D. Germline CDR1 MNHEY, CDR2 SVGAGI. CDR3 length equals 13 residues. V lost 2 bases and J lost 2, with 6 bases in between. CDR3 sequence: CASSYKGNTEAFF. The CDR3 nucleotides are TGTGCCAGCAGTTACAAGGGTAACACTGAAGCTTTCTTT.

The chain uses TRBV30 and TRBJ1-3; no definite D call. V shed 3 bases and J shed 0 bases, with 12 bases lying between them. Looked up from germline, CDR1 is GTSNPN and CDR2 is SVGIG (reference sequence). This CDR3 is built from 15 residues. CDR3 protein: CAWSPPWTSGNTIYF. In DNA form, the CDR3 reads TGTGCCTGGAGCCCTCCCTGGACCTCTGGAAACACCATATATTTT.

The J gene is TRBJ1-4, the V gene TRBV7-9; D unresolved. The CDR3 totals 13 residues. V lost 4 bases and J 6 bases, leaving 9 bases between the germline ends. Germline V gives CDR1 SEHNR, CDR2 FQNEAQ (reference sequence). The CDR3 nucleotides read TGTGCCAGCAGCTCCCCAGGAGATGAAAAACTGTTTTTT. Protein sequence: CASSSPGDEKLFF.

This chain uses TRBV7-2 with TRBJ2-3, with 7 bases identical to TRBD1. Germline V CDR1 and CDR2: SGHTA, FQGNSA. After removal of 2 bases from V and 2 bases from J, the junction contained 7 bases not matched to a gene. The CDR3 consists of 16 residues. The DNA for the CDR3 is TGTGCCAGCAGCTTAAGGACAGGTAGTCCCACAGATACGCAGTATTTT. Translating it yields CASSLRTGSPTDTQYF. Full variable domain (outside the CDR3, taken from reference TRBV7-2 and TRBJ2-3): GAGVSQSPSNKVTEKGKDVELRCDPISGHTALYWYRQSLGQGLEFLIYFQGNSAPDKSGLPSDRFSAERTGGSVSTLTIQRTQQEDSAVYLCASSLRTGSPTDTQYFGPGTRLTVL.

This sequence joins TRBV7-2 and TRBJ2-2, with D possibly TRBD1 on 6 matching bases. CDR3 length: 14 residues. Per the germline V gene, CDR1 is SGHTA and CDR2 is FQGNSA. V was trimmed by 4 bases and J by 5 bases, leaving 11 bases between them. CDR3 coding DNA: TGTGCCAGCAGCTCCACAGGGATTACCGGGGAGCTGTTTTTT. Protein sequence: CASSSTGITGELFF.

The V call is TRBV10-3, the J call TRBJ1-2; no clear D gene. The ends were cut back, 1 base at V and 3 bases at J, with 15 bases in the middle. The CDR3 covers 16 residues. The germline V gene encodes CDR1 ENHRY and CDR2 SYGVKD. In nucleotides, the CDR3 is TGTGCCATCAGTGAGTTTGGACCCCTCATGGACTATGGCTACACCTTC. This sequence encodes CAISEFGPLMDYGYTF.

The chain has TRBV18 and TRBJ1-1, with 9 nucleotides matching TRBD1. Germline assignment: CDR1 KGHSH and CDR2 LQKENI. Losses at the gene ends were 5 bases for V and 4 bases for J; bases not matched to a gene: 2. The CDR3 consists of 13 residues. The CDR3 spells CASSRDRATEAFF. CDR3 nucleotide sequence: TGTGCCAGCTCAAGGGACAGGGCCACTGAAGCTTTCTTT.

J is TRBJ2-7 and V is TRBV6-2 or TRBV6-3; TRBD1 is a possible D gene (6 bases). With 2 bases removed from V and 6 bases from J, the gap between germline ends came to 20 bases. CDR3 length: 16 residues. Germline CDR1 MNHEY, CDR2 SVGEGT. The CDR3 loop is CASSYPTTGMNSEQYF. The DNA of the CDR3 is TGTGCCAGCAGTTACCCCACGACAGGTATGAATAGCGAGCAGTACTTC.

The genes are TRBV9 and TRBJ2-1, with D possibly matching TRBD2 (5 bases). The CDR3 has 16 amino acids. CDR1 and CDR2 (germline): SGDLS, YYNGEE. The V end lost 4 bases, the J end lost 1 base, and 15 bases lay between the germline ends. The CDR3 region has the DNA TGTGCCAGCAGCCCCCGGGGAGATGGGTCCTACAATGAGCAGTTCTTC. Its translation: CASSPRGDGSYNEQFF.

This chain connects TRBV27 to TRBJ2-7; no firm D call. CDR1 is MNHEY and CDR2 is SMNVEV in the germline V gene (reference sequence). CDR3 length: 13 amino acids. V lost 5 bases to trimming and J lost 7 bases, with 15 bases between them. CDR3 sequence: CASSPGLVKEQYF. CDR3 nucleotide sequence: TGTGCCAGCAGTCCCGGGCTCGTAAAGGAGCAGTACTTC.

The gene calls are TRBV3-1 (or the pseudogene TRBV3-2) and TRBJ1-2, with D possibly TRBD1 on 5 matching bases. The CDR3 is made up of 13 amino acids. Trimming took off 4 bases at V and 6 bases at J, with 12 bases between the two ends. Germline-derived CDR1 and CDR2 are LGHDT and YNNKEL (reference sequence). CDR3: CASSPWGRDGYTF. DNA for the CDR3: TGTGCCAGCAGCCCCTGGGGCAGGGATGGCTACACCTTC.

To note about this clone: A junction end diverges from the germline sequence, so it may reflect a read error. V and J are TRBV7-7 and TRBJ2-5; D perhaps matches TRBD2 (7 bases). CDR1 and CDR2 (germline): SSHAT, FNYEAQ (reference sequence). The CDR3 is made up of 17 amino acids. This CDR3 reads CASSLLLGGGAQETQYF. The CDR3 DNA reads TGTGCTAGCAGCCTACTCTTAGGTGGGGGGGCTCAAGAGACCCAGTACTTC.

The J gene is TRBJ1-1, the V gene TRBV4-1; a possible D gene is TRBD1 (6 bases). Germline values: CDR1 MGHRA, CDR2 YSYEKL. The CDR3 spans 13 residues. The V gene lost 5 bases and the J gene lost 0 bases, with 7 bases spanning the gap. In DNA form, the CDR3 reads TGCGCCAGCAGCGGACAGTTGAACACTGAAGCTTTCTTT. Amino acids: CASSGQLNTEAFF.

J is TRBJ1-1 and V is TRBV7-8; D remains unclear. With 5 bases removed from V and 4 bases from J, the gap between germline ends came to 14 bases. This CDR3 is 14 amino acids long. Germline-derived CDR1 and CDR2 are SGHVS and FQNEAQ. DNA of the CDR3: TGTGCCAGCAGCCGAGCCCCCGTAGGCACTGAAGCTTTCTTT. Its translation: CASSRAPVGTEAFF.

The V call is TRBV29-1, the J call TRBJ2-7; maybe TRBD2 (6 bases). This CDR3 spans 13 amino acids. V was shortened by 7 bases and J by 0 bases, with 13 bases between the two germline ends. Looked up from germline, CDR1 is SQVTM and CDR2 is ANQGSEA. CDR3 protein: CSALGGDSYEQYF. The CDR3 bases are TGCAGCGCCCTTGGCGGGGACTCCTACGAGCAGTACTTC.